This TCR beta chain was captured in a study of CD8 T cells in ankylosing spondylitis. General study points: With a CD8+ phenotype, disease-linked clones were relatively rare in peripheral blood. Disease-associated clones were reportedly significantly overrepresented in matched ankylosing spondylitis synovial fluid. The study identified a TCR beta motif of several highly homologous variants that appeared characteristic of ankylosing spondylitis blood. Earlier studies detected some motif variants in reactive arthritis synovial fluid and blood.

Germline CDR1 is MNHNS and CDR2 is SASEGT. Trimming left V 6 bases short and J 3 bases short, with 6 bases between. This CDR3 has 11 amino acids. This clonotype came up many times. Its antigen is unidentified. It was by quantitative 5'-RACE with molecular barcodes that TCR beta libraries were made. TCRdb called the 5' RACE reads again in MiXCR, with one record for every CDR3 protein. There are fewer than 550,000 distinct CDR3 sequences in the sample; about 5.4% occur only once, and under 4.5% lies in the top ten. The V gene is TRBV6-1, the J gene TRBJ2-7, with D unclear. Material for sequencing was blood, either unsorted or a sorted T cell fraction (not recorded which). The sequence came from a male donor with ankylosing spondylitis. The CDR3 coding sequence is TGTGCCAGCAGGGCGAACTACGAGCAGTACTTC. Amino acid sequence: CASRANYEQYF.